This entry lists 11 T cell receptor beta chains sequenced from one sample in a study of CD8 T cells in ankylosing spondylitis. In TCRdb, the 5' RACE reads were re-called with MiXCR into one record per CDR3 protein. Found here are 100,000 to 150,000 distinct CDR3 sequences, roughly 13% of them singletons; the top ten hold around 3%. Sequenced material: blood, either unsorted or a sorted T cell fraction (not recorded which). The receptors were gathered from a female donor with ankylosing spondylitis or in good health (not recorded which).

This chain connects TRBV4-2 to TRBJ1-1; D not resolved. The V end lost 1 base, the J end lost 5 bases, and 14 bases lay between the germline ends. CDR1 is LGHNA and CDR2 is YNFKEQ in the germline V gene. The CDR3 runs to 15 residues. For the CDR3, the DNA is TGTGCCAGCAGCCAAGGCGTTGCGGATTTGACTGAAGCTTTCTTT. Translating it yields CASSQGVADLTEAFF.

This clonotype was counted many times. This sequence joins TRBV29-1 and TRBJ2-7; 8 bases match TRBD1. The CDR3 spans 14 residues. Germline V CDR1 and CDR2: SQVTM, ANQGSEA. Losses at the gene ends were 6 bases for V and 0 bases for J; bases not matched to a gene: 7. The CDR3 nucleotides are TGCAGCGTAGGACAGGGAGTTAGCTCCTACGAGCAGTACTTC. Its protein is CSVGQGVSSYEQYF.

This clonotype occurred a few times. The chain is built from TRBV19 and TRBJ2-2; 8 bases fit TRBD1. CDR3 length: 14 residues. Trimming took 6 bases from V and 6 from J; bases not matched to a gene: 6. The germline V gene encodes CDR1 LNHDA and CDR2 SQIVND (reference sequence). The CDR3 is CASRGTGIAGELFF. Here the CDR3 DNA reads TGTGCCAGTAGGGGGACAGGCATAGCCGGGGAGCTGTTTTTT.

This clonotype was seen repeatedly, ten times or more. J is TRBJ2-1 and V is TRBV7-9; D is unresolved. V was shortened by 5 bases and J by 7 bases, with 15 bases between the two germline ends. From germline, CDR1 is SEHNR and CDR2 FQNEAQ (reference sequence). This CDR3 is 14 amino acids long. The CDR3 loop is CASSRGMVENEQFF. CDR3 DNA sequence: TGTGCCAGCAGCAGAGGTATGGTGGAAAATGAGCAGTTCTTC.

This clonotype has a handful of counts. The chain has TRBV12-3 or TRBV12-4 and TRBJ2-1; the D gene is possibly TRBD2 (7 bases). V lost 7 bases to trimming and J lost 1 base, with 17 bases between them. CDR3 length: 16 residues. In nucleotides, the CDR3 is TGTGCCAGCACCGCTAGGGGGGGGTTGTCCTACAATGAGCAGTTCTTC. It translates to CASTARGGLSYNEQFF.

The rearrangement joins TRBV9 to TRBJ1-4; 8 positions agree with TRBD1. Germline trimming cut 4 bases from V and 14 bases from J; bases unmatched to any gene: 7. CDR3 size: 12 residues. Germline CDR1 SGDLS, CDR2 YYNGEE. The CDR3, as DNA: TGTGCCAGCAGCACCGGACAGGGTTCGCTGTTTTTT. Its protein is CASSTGQGSLFF.

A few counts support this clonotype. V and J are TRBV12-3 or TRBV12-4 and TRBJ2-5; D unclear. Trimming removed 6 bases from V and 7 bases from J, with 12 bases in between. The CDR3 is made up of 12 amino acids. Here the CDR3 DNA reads TGTGCCAGCAGCTACCGGACCGCGACCCAGTACTTC. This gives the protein CASSYRTATQYF.

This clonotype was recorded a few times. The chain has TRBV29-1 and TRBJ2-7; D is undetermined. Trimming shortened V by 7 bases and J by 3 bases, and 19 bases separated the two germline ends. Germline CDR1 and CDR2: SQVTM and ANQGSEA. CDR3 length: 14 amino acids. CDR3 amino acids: CSARAIKAVYEQYF. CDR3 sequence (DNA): TGCAGCGCCCGGGCCATCAAGGCCGTCTACGAGCAGTACTTC.

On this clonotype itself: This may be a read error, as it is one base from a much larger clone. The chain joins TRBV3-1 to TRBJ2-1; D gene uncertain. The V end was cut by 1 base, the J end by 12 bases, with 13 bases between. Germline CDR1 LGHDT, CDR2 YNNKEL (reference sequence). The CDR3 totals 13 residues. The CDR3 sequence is CASSQVGFYGQFF. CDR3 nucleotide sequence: TGTGCCAGCAGCCAAGTTGGTTTCTATGGGCAGTTCTTC.

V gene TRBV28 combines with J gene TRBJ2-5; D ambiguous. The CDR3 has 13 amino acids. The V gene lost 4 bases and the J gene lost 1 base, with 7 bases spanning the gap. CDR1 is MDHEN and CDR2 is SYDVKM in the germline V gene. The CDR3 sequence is CASSWSFQETQYF. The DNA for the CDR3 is TGTGCCAGCAGTTGGAGTTTCCAAGAGACCCAGTACTTC.

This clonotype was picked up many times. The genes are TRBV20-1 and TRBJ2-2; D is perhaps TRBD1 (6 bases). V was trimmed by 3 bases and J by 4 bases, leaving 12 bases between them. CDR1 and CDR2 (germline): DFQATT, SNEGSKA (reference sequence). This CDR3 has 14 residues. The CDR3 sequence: CSASEGDGTGELFF. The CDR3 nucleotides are TGCAGTGCTAGTGAGGGGGATGGCACCGGGGAGCTGTTTTTT.